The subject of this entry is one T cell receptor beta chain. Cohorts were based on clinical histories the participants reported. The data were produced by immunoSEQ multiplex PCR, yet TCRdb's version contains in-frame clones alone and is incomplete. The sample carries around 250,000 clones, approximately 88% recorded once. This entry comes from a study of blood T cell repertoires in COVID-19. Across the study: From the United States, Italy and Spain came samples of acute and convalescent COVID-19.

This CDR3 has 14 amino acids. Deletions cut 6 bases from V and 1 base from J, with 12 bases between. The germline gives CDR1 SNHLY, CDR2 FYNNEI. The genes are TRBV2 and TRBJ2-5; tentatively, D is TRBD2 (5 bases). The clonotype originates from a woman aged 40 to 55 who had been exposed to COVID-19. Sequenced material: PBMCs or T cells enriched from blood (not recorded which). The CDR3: CASSPRTVQETQYF. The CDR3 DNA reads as TGTGCCAGCAGCCCAAGGACTGTCCAAGAGACCCAGTACTTC.